Below, 26 T cell receptor beta chains from the same sample are listed, as sequenced in a study of PD-1 blockade in classical Hodgkin lymphoma. Clones were sequenced by immunoSEQ multiplex PCR, and TCRdb holds only the in-frame ones, with some missing. The profile covers under 100,000 clones, with about nine tenths appearing a single time and approximately 2.6% taken by the ten largest. Each patient relapsed following autologous stem cell transplantation, and prior brentuximab vedotin exposure differed. The sample consisted of peripheral blood mononuclear cells (PBMCs), taken before the second cycle of nivolumab. These receptors all come from a human donor with classical Hodgkin lymphoma.

The CDR3: CASSSPSGVIKTQYF. The CDR3 nucleotides are TGTGCCAGCAGTTCCCCCTCGGGAGTAATAAAGACCCAGTACTTC. The rearrangement joins TRBV27 to TRBJ2-5, with D possibly being TRBD2 (6 bases). CDR1 and CDR2 from the germline V gene are MNHEY and SMNVEV (reference sequence). The CDR3 runs to 15 residues. V gave up 4 bases and J gave up 6 bases, with 18 bases separating them.

The gene calls are TRBV27 and TRBJ2-3; maybe TRBD1 (7 bases). CDR3 length: 19 amino acids. Trimming took 7 bases from V and 4 from J, leaving 30 bases between them. The germline V gene encodes CDR1 MNHEY and CDR2 SMNVEV (reference sequence). DNA for the CDR3: TGTGCCAGCACTCAGGGGGTCTTACCTCGCGGGAAAGCGGCAGATACGCAGTATTTT. As protein: CASTQGVLPRGKAADTQYF.

The CDR3 region is CASSFSSGQLNYGYTF. The CDR3 DNA reads as TGTGCCAGCAGTTTCTCGTCCGGGCAGCTCAACTATGGCTACACCTTC. The chain uses TRBV27 and TRBJ1-2; D ambiguous. Trimming shortened V by 3 bases and J by 2 bases, and 16 bases separated the two germline ends. Germline V gene sequence: CDR1 MNHEY, CDR2 SMNVEV (reference sequence). The CDR3 sequence is 16 residues long.

Written as DNA, the CDR3 is TGTGCCAGCAGTTCCTTGGGCTACGAGCAGTACTTC. Protein sequence: CASSSLGYEQYF. The rearrangement links TRBV28 to TRBJ2-7; no firm D call. The CDR3 is 12 amino acids. Trimming removed 4 bases at V and 3 bases at J, with 7 bases between. Germline V CDR1 and CDR2: MDHEN, SYDVKM.

V and J are TRBV19 and TRBJ2-2, with 10 bases fitting TRBD1. With V trimmed by 5 bases and J by 7 bases, 4 bases remained unmatched. The CDR3 spans 14 residues. Germline CDR1 and CDR2: LNHDA and SQIVND (reference sequence). The CDR3 reads CASSDRGPGGELFF. The CDR3 nucleotides are TGTGCCAGTAGTGACAGGGGGCCCGGCGGGGAGCTGTTTTTT.

The rearrangement joins TRBV6-1 to TRBJ1-3, with D perhaps matching TRBD1 (5 bases). The CDR3 loop spans 14 amino acids. CDR1 and CDR2 (germline): MNHNS, SASEGT. The V and J ends lost 4 bases and 4 bases respectively, with 11 bases between them. The CDR3 loop reads CASSGGVKGNTIYF. The CDR3 bases are TGTGCCAGCAGTGGGGGGGTTAAAGGAAACACCATATATTTT.

The rearrangement links TRBV6-6 to TRBJ2-7, with D possibly being TRBD1 (5 bases). The CDR3 has 13 amino acids. Trimming pared 7 bases from V and 2 bases from J, leaving 12 bases between. Germline CDR1 reads MNHNY; CDR2 reads SVGAGI (reference sequence). The CDR3 is CASTEDKTYEQYF. CDR3 DNA: TGTGCCAGCACTGAGGACAAAACCTACGAGCAGTACTTC.

V is TRBV19 and J is TRBJ1-4; 9 bases agree with TRBD1. CDR1 and CDR2 (germline): LNHDA, SQIVND (reference sequence). This CDR3 comprises 15 residues. V dropped 5 bases and J dropped 12; count of bases not matched to a gene: 13. The CDR3 DNA reads as TGTGCCAGTAGTGGGCTGAACCGGGACAGGGTGGAACTGTTTTTT. It codes for CASSGLNRDRVELFF.

The chain links TRBV6-6 to TRBJ1-5; the D gene is possibly TRBD1 (5 bases). CDR3 length: 15 amino acids. Germline assignment: CDR1 MNHNY and CDR2 SVGAGI (reference sequence). V gave up 4 bases and J gave up 6 bases, with 16 bases separating them. This CDR3 reads CASSSGRVFGQPQHF. DNA for the CDR3: TGTGCCAGCAGTTCGGGCAGGGTTTTTGGTCAGCCCCAGCATTTT.

The genes are TRBV9 and TRBJ2-3; D is perhaps TRBD2 (6 bases). Trimming stripped 4 bases from V and 8 bases from J, with 23 bases between. Per the germline V gene, CDR1 is SGDLS and CDR2 is YYNGEE. The CDR3 totals 16 residues. The CDR3 loop is CASSSGSGVFLGTQYF. The CDR3 coding sequence is TGTGCCAGCAGCTCGGGATCGGGAGTCTTCCTTGGTACGCAGTATTTT.

The rearrangement joins TRBV15 to TRBJ2-4; D ambiguous. This CDR3 is 13 amino acids long. Trimming left V 0 bases short and J 6 bases short, with 6 bases between. Germline V gene sequence: CDR1 LNHNV, CDR2 YYDKDF (reference sequence). The CDR3 spells CATSRDRGNIQYF. CDR3 sequence (DNA): TGTGCCACCAGCAGAGATCGTGGAAACATTCAGTACTTC. The full variable domain, its missing parts supplied by reference TRBV15 and TRBJ2-4, is DAMVIQNPRYQVTQFGKPVTLSCSQTLNHNVMYWYQQKSSQAPKLLFHYYDKDFNNEADTPDNFQSRRPNTSFCFLDIRSPGLGDTAMYLCATSRDRGNIQYFGAGTRLSVL.

The chain has TRBV28 and TRBJ2-3; 10 bases fit TRBD1. This CDR3 comprises 15 residues. The germline V gene encodes CDR1 MDHEN and CDR2 SYDVKM. Unmatched junction bases numbered 4, after V lost 6 bases and J lost 1 base. The CDR3 sequence: CASRGQGTGTDTQYF. The DNA for the CDR3 is TGTGCCAGCAGGGGACAGGGGACGGGCACAGATACGCAGTATTTT. Supplemented by reference TRBV28 and TRBJ2-3, the full variable domain reads DVKVTQSSRYLVKRTGEKVFLECVQDMDHENMFWYRQDPGLGLRLIYFSYDVKMKEKGDIPEGYSVSREKKERFSLILESASTNQTSMYLCASRGQGTGTDTQYFGPGTRLTVL.

The chain links TRBV28 to TRBJ2-1; the D is unclear. V was clipped by 6 bases and J by 1 base, with 10 bases between them. The V gene's germline CDR1 is MDHEN and CDR2 SYDVKM. The CDR3 is 14 residues long. The CDR3 sequence is CASSTTPSYNEQFF. Here the CDR3 DNA reads TGTGCCAGCAGCACGACCCCATCCTACAATGAGCAGTTCTTC. The full variable domain, completed using reference TRBV28 and TRBJ2-1, is DVKVTQSSRYLVKRTGEKVFLECVQDMDHENMFWYRQDPGLGLRLIYFSYDVKMKEKGDIPEGYSVSREKKERFSLILESASTNQTSMYLCASSTTPSYNEQFFGPGTRLTVL.

J is TRBJ2-1 and V is TRBV29-1; D is ambiguous. This CDR3 comprises 10 residues. The V and J ends lost 7 bases and 10 bases respectively, with 11 bases between them. The germline V gene encodes CDR1 SQVTM and CDR2 ANQGSEA. The DNA of the CDR3 is TGCAGCGCTCGCCATAAGGAGCAGTTCTTC. Translation gives CSARHKEQFF.

The chain joins TRBV5-1 to TRBJ2-3, with 9 nucleotides matching TRBD2. CDR3 length: 15 amino acids. Germline lookup yields CDR1 SGHRS and CDR2 YFSETQ. V shed 2 bases and J 6 bases; nucleotides not matched to a gene: 7. This CDR3 reads CASSFLGLAGDTQYF. The CDR3 nucleotides read TGCGCCAGCAGCTTCCTGGGACTAGCAGGGGATACGCAGTATTTT. Full variable domain (remainder filled in from reference TRBV5-1 and TRBJ2-3): KAGVTQTPRYLIKTRGQQVTLSCSPISGHRSVSWYQQTPGQGLQFLFEYFSETQRNKGNFPGRFSGRQFSNSRSEMNVSTLELGDSALYLCASSFLGLAGDTQYFGPGTRLTVL.

V usage is TRBV29-1 and J usage is TRBJ1-2, with TRBD1 as a possible D gene (6 bases). This CDR3 region has 15 residues. Trimming took off 6 bases at V and 9 bases at J, with 26 bases between the two ends. Germline V lookup: CDR1 SQVTM, CDR2 ANQGSEA. The CDR3 reads CSVLGAYRQERSYTF. CDR3 sequence (DNA): TGCAGCGTCCTTGGGGCCTACAGACAGGAACGGAGCTACACCTTC.

The V gene is TRBV9, the J gene TRBJ2-1; 10 bases are shared with TRBD1. The germline V gene encodes CDR1 SGDLS and CDR2 YYNGEE. The trim removed 4 bases at V and 4 bases at J, leaving 5 bases unmatched. CDR3 size: 15 residues. This CDR3 is CASSTDRGPYNEQFF. The CDR3 bases are TGTGCCAGCAGCACTGACAGGGGGCCTTACAATGAGCAGTTCTTC.

CDR3 sequence (DNA): TGTGCCAGCAGCGCCTCGACAGGGGACCCTTCTGGAAACACCATATATTTT. Protein sequence: CASSASTGDPSGNTIYF. The chain joins TRBV11-3 to TRBJ1-3, with 8 positions matching TRBD1. Germline CDR1 and CDR2: SGHNT and YENEEA. CDR3 size: 17 residues. Trimming removed 5 bases from V and 1 base from J; junction bases left unmatched: 10.

This rearrangement joins TRBV11-3 to TRBJ2-1, with TRBD2 as a possible D gene (6 bases). V lost 2 bases and J 1 base, leaving 9 bases between the germline ends. There are 15 residues in the CDR3. The germline CDR1 and CDR2 sequences are SGHNT and YENEEA. The CDR3, as DNA: TGTGCCAGCAGCTTAATGGGAGGTTCCTACAATGAGCAGTTCTTC. This encodes CASSLMGGSYNEQFF.

This chain uses TRBV5-1 with TRBJ2-1; 12 nucleotides align to TRBD1. The trim removed 6 bases at V and 9 bases at J, leaving 10 bases unmatched. This CDR3 contains 15 residues. The germline gives CDR1 SGHRS, CDR2 YFSETQ. Here the CDR3 reads CASNRGTGGLGEQFF. The CDR3 nucleotides are TGCGCCAGCAATCGGGGGACAGGGGGCCTGGGTGAGCAGTTCTTC.

The chain recombines TRBV27 with TRBJ2-5; 8 bases are shared with TRBD2. Losses at the gene ends were 3 bases for V and 4 bases for J; bases not matched to a gene: 10. The CDR3 is 16 residues long. Per germline, CDR1 MNHEY and CDR2 SMNVEV (reference sequence). In DNA, the CDR3 is TGTGCCAGCAGTTTGTATAGGAGCGGGGGAGGAGAGACCCAGTACTTC. It is translated as CASSLYRSGGGETQYF.

The V call is TRBV10-3, the J call TRBJ2-2, with D unclear. Between the trimmed V and J ends, which lost 6 bases and 7 bases, there was a span of 15 bases. Germline loops: CDR1 ENHRY, CDR2 SYGVKD. There are 14 residues in the CDR3. CDR3 sequence (DNA): TGTGCCATCAGCCCTGGGCTAGATCACGGGGAGCTGTTTTTT. Amino acid sequence: CAISPGLDHGELFF.

The V and J genes are TRBV7-6 and TRBJ2-1; the match to TRBD2 covers 9 bases. The CDR3 extends over 17 amino acids. Germline CDR1 SGHVS, CDR2 FNYEAQ. Germline trimming cut 2 bases from V and 2 bases from J; bases unmatched to any gene: 7. In DNA, the CDR3 is TGTGCCAGCAGCTTACTAGCGGGATCGGGGGCCTACAATGAGCAGTTCTTC. Protein product: CASSLLAGSGAYNEQFF.

The chain uses TRBV5-4 and TRBJ1-4, with no clear D. V dropped 0 bases and J dropped 5 bases, with 8 bases sitting between them. Germline V lookup: CDR1 SGHNT, CDR2 YYREEE (reference sequence). The CDR3 consists of 14 residues. CDR3 protein: CASSLERMNEKLFF. The CDR3 nucleotides read TGTGCCAGCAGCTTGGAAAGGATGAATGAAAAACTGTTTTTT.

This clone showed up just once. V and J are TRBV27 and TRBJ1-1; D is ambiguous. Germline lookup yields CDR1 MNHEY and CDR2 SMNVEV (reference sequence). The CDR3 sequence is 15 residues long. Trimming pared 5 bases from V and 5 bases from J, leaving 18 bases between. As DNA, the CDR3 is TGTGCCAGCAGTACAAGAAGCGGGAGAGGTACTGAAGCTTTCTTT. Translation gives CASSTRSGRGTEAFF.

The chain employs TRBV10-3 and TRBJ1-4; D is uncertain. Trimming left V 7 bases short and J 8 bases short, with 14 bases between. The CDR3 extends over 13 amino acids. CDR1 is ENHRY and CDR2 is SYGVKD in the germline V gene. CDR3 sequence reads: CAITAGMGEKLFF. The CDR3 DNA follows: TGTGCCATCACTGCGGGTATGGGAGAAAAACTGTTTTTT.